This is a list of T cell receptor beta chains from one sample in a study of a mutant IDH1 vaccine in newly diagnosed glioma. The assay was immunoSEQ multiplex PCR, and TCRdb's table has in-frame clones only and misses some. The data hold about 68,000 clones, with almost 85% observed a single time. The antigens of these receptors remain unknown. The sequencing here drew on PBMCs, taken from a glioma patient whose treatment included an IDH1 peptide vaccine. The receptors derive from a man aged 18 to 30 with glioma. The CDR3 runs from the conserved cysteine through the conserved F or W. The D gene is left open where the match is weak. Only some rows state a clone size, as once, few, many or a class for expanded clones.

V	D	J	size	DNA	CDR3
TRBV5-6	.	TRBJ1-5	.	TGTGCCAGCAGCCCGGGGCCAAGCAATCAGCCCCAGCATTTT	CASSPGPSNQPQHF
TRBV4-1	TRBD2	TRBJ2-3	.	TGCGCCAGCAGCCAAGATCTGGGGAGCGGGAGGTTTAGGAGCACAGATACGCAGTATTTT	CASSQDLGSGRFRSTDTQYF
TRBV7-3	.	TRBJ1-1	.	TGTGCCAGCAGCTTCGGTTCAGGGATGAACACTGAAGCTTTCTTT	CASSFGSGMNTEAFF
TRBV6-5	.	TRBJ2-2	few	TGTGCCAGCAGTTACGTTGGCGGGAACACCGGGGAGCTGTTTTTT	CASSYVGGNTGELFF
TRBV10-2	.	TRBJ1-1	.	TGCGCCAGCAGTGGTACAGACACTGAAGCTTTCTTT	CASSGTDTEAFF
TRBV9	TRBD2	TRBJ2-5	.	TGTGCCAGCAGCGTTTGGACTAGCGGACAAGAGACCCAGTACTTC	CASSVWTSGQETQYF
TRBV6-6	.	TRBJ1-3	.	TGTGCCAGCAGTACCCCGGGGACACCTGGAAACACCATATATTTT	CASSTPGTPGNTIYF
TRBV19	TRBD1	TRBJ1-1	.	TGTGCCAGTAAGGGGTTCGGAGGGGGCGAGAACACTGAAGCTTTCTTT	CASKGFGGGENTEAFF
TRBV6-1	.	TRBJ1-1	.	TGTGCCAGCAGTGAGTGGGGGCCGAACACTGAAGCTTTCTTT	CASSEWGPNTEAFF
TRBV15	.	TRBJ2-7	.	TGTGCCACCAGCGCGGACAGACGCTACGAGCAGTACTTC	CATSADRRYEQYF
TRBV15	.	TRBJ2-7	.	TGTGCCACCAGCAGCTTCGACTTCAGTGGGGAGCAGTACTTC	CATSSFDFSGEQYF
TRBV10-3	.	TRBJ1-5	few	TGTGCCATCAGTGACGGCTCTCAGCCCCAGCATTTT	CAISDGSQPQHF
TRBV4-2	TRBD2	TRBJ2-7	.	TGTGCCAGCAGCCAGGGACTAGCGGGAGCGAACTACGAGCAGTACTTC	CASSQGLAGANYEQYF
TRBV4-2	.	TRBJ1-2	.	TGTGCCAGCAGCCAAGAACCAACCCCCGGATATGGCTACACCTTC	CASSQEPTPGYGYTF
TRBV25-1	TRBD1	TRBJ2-7	.	TGTGCCAGCAGTGGTTCCTCTAGGACAGGGGACATCTACGAGCAGTACTTC	CASSGSSRTGDIYEQYF
TRBV19	TRBD1	TRBJ1-4	.	TGTGCCAGTAGTATAGACGACAGGGGAGGCGAAAAACTGTTTTTT	CASSIDDRGGEKLFF
TRBV7-2	TRBD1	TRBJ1-1	.	TGTGCCAGCAGCTTATTTTGGACAGGGGCGGGGACCACTGAAGCTTTCTTT	CASSLFWTGAGTTEAFF
TRBV7-2	.	TRBJ1-5	few	TGTGCCAGCAGTATCGACAGCCGCAATCAGCCCCAGCATTTT	CASSIDSRNQPQHF
TRBV11-3	.	TRBJ1-1	.	TGTGCCAGCAGCCAGGGTCCTAACACTGAAGCTTTCTTT	CASSQGPNTEAFF
TRBV28	.	TRBJ1-5	.	TGTGCCAGCAGTACAGTCAGCTGGGGGATAAGCAATCAGCCCCAGCATTTT	CASSTVSWGISNQPQHF
TRBV19	TRBD1	TRBJ1-5	few	TGTGCCAGTAAACCGGGACAGGGAGTACAGCCCCAGCATTTT	CASKPGQGVQPQHF
TRBV4-3	TRBD2	TRBJ2-2	.	TGCGCCAGCAGCCAGAGGAAACTAGCGGGGGGCCCGAACACCGGGGAGCTGTTTTTT	CASSQRKLAGGPNTGELFF
TRBV2	.	TRBJ2-7	.	TGTGCCAGCCGACAAGTGACCTACGAGCAGTACTTC	CASRQVTYEQYF
TRBV5-1	TRBD2	TRBJ2-1	.	TGCGCCAGCAGCTCGGATACTAGCGGGAGTTCCTACAATGAGCAGTTCTTC	CASSSDTSGSSYNEQFF
TRBV2	.	TRBJ2-7	medium-sized	TGTGCCAGCAACCCTGCCCCCTACGAGCAGTACTTC	CASNPAPYEQYF
TRBV19	.	TRBJ1-3	.	TGTGCCAGTAGTAGGCGGATTGACTCTGGAAACACCATATATTTT	CASSRRIDSGNTIYF
TRBV7-9	.	TRBJ1-1	.	TGTGCCAGCAGCTTTGGGACGGACACTGAAGCTTTCTTT	CASSFGTDTEAFF
TRBV6-4	.	TRBJ2-1	.	TGTGCCAGCAGTGAAGTTCCTGGCAATGAGCAGTTCTTC	CASSEVPGNEQFF
TRBV28	.	TRBJ1-1	.	TGTGCCAGCGATTTAGGGGCACCGCAGAACACTGAAGCTTTCTTT	CASDLGAPQNTEAFF
TRBV29-1	.	TRBJ2-2	.	TGCAGCGTGAGGACAGTGGCCACCGGGGAGCTGTTTTTT	CSVRTVATGELFF
TRBV27	TRBD1	TRBJ2-7	.	TGTGCCAGCAGTTACAACAGGGGCCTCTACGAGCAGTACTTC	CASSYNRGLYEQYF
TRBV6-5	TRBD1	TRBJ1-1	.	TGTGCCAGCAGAGGGACAGCCCCTGAAGCTTTCTTT	CASRGTAPEAFF
TRBV28	.	TRBJ2-1	.	TGTGCCAGCAGTTTGGGGAACAGGAGGGATGAGCAGTTCTTC	CASSLGNRRDEQFF
TRBV5-4	TRBD2	TRBJ2-7	.	TGTGCCAGCAGGTGGGGGGGGGAACGGTCCCACGAGCAGTACTTC	CASRWGGERSHEQYF
TRBV5-1	TRBD2	TRBJ2-7	.	TGCGCCAGCAGCTTGGTCTCGGGAGGCGAGCAGTACTTC	CASSLVSGGEQYF
TRBV10-3	.	TRBJ2-7	.	TGTGCCATCAGTGGGGGGGCGGGATACGAGCAGTACTTC	CAISGGAGYEQYF
TRBV30	TRBD1	TRBJ1-1	few	TGTGCCTGGGGGACAGGGGCTATGAACACTGAAGCTTTCTTT	CAWGTGAMNTEAFF